The 2 T cell receptor beta chains below come from one sample, sequenced in a study of technical replicates of blood from several donors. Libraries were prepared by immunoSEQ multiplex PCR; TCRdb keeps only in-frame clonotypes and omits some of them. The sample includes 99,000 or so clones, nearly 97% of them seen just once. Sequenced material: T cells isolated from PBMCs. These receptors all come from a human donor in good health.

The chain employs TRBV6-5 and TRBJ1-2; TRBD1 matches at 7 bases. CDR1 MNHEY and CDR2 SVGAGI come from the germline V gene. The CDR3 is 16 amino acids. V lost 2 bases and J lost 4; bases outside the gene matches: 10. The CDR3: CASSYATGVLGYGYTF. CDR3 nucleotides: TGTGCCAGCAGTTACGCCACAGGGGTTCTCGGCTATGGCTACACCTTC.

The J gene is TRBJ2-3, the V gene TRBV29-1; TRBD1 aligns across 10 bases. The trim removed 5 bases at V and 6 bases at J, leaving 8 bases unmatched. This CDR3 spans 14 amino acids. The germline V gene encodes CDR1 SQVTM and CDR2 ANQGSEA. CDR3 nucleotide sequence: TGCAGCGTTTCCGGGACAGGGGTAGCCGATACGCAGTATTTT. The encoded protein is CSVSGTGVADTQYF.